This T cell receptor (beta chain) is from a study of CD8 T cells in ankylosing spondylitis. The V gene lost 5 bases and the J gene lost 3 bases, with 7 bases spanning the gap. Germline CDR1 and CDR2: MGHRA and YSYEKL. This CDR3 has 13 amino acids. MiXCR, run by TCRdb on the 5' RACE reads, gives a single entry per CDR3 protein. The data show some 150,000 distinct CDR3 sequences, roughly 44% seen once. The rearrangement joins TRBV4-1 to TRBJ2-2, with D unresolved. The clonotype was recovered from a male donor with ankylosing spondylitis. Sequenced material: synovial fluid, either unsorted or a sorted T cell fraction (not recorded which). The CDR3: CASSNIYTGELFF. CDR3 sequence (DNA): TGCGCCAGCAGCAATATTTACACCGGGGAGCTGTTTTTT.